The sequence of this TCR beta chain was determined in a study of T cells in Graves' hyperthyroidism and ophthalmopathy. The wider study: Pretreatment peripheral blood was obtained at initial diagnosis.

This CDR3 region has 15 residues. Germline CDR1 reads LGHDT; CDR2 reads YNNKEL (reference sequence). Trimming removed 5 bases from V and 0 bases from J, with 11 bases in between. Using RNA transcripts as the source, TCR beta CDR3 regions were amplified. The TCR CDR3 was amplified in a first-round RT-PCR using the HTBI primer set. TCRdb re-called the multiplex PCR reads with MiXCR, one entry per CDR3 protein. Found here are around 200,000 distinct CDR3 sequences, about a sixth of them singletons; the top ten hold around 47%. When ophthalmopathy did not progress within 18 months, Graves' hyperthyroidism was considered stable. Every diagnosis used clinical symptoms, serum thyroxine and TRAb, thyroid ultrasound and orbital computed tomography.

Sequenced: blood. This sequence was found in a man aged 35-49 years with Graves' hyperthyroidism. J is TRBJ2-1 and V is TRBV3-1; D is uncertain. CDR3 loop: CASSSDLSSYNEQFF. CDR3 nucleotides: TGTGCCAGCAGCTCCGACCTAAGCTCCTACAATGAGCAGTTCTTC.